This T cell receptor (beta chain) was sequenced in a study of OX40 agonist ivuxolimab in advanced cancers. Findings of the study overall: Expanded clones were, on average, more numerous among CD8+ T cells than CD4+.

Notes on this clone: Antigen specificity is unknown.

Using immunoSEQ multiplex PCR, the repertoire was profiled, and TCRdb retains in-frame clones only, with some absent. The profile shows more than 55,000 clones, over 70% of them singletons. Sequencing used CD4+ or CD8+ T cells sorted from blood, obtained in a trial of the OX40 agonist ivuxolimab. This TCR was recovered from an adult with an advanced solid tumor such as melanoma, head and neck, liver or kidney cancer.

As DNA, the CDR3 is TGTGCCAGCAGCTTAATTCAGGGGATGGACTATGGCTACACCTTC. Amino acids: CASSLIQGMDYGYTF. The chain recombines TRBV7-8 with TRBJ1-2; possible D gene TRBD1, 6 bases. The ends were cut back, 2 bases at V and 3 bases at J, with 13 bases in the middle. The CDR3 spans 15 residues. Per the germline V gene, CDR1 is SGHVS and CDR2 is FQNEAQ.